Below are 24 T cell receptor beta chains sequenced from a single sample in a study of cytomegalovirus exposure and HLA in healthy donors. Primers for the PCR totalled 60 Vbeta and 13 Jbeta. The data were produced by immunoSEQ multiplex PCR, yet TCRdb's version contains in-frame clones alone and is incomplete. The sample yields about 120,000 clones, roughly a tenth seen once. Sequencing used PBMCs. The receptors shown here come from a woman between 18 and 29 years old in good health and CMV-seropositive.

In this sample, this clone is medium-sized (0.01 to 0.1%). This chain connects TRBV27 to TRBJ1-2; possible D gene TRBD1, 5 bases. The CDR3 is 14 amino acids. Germline CDR1 is MNHEY and CDR2 is SMNVEV (reference sequence). Between the trimmed V and J ends, which lost 2 bases and 4 bases, there was a span of 11 bases. In DNA form, the CDR3 reads TGTGCCAGCAGTTTAGGCGGGGGGGTCTATGGCTACACCTTC. Translating gives CASSLGGGVYGYTF.

In this sample, this clone turned up a few times. The rearrangement joins TRBV6-4 to TRBJ1-2; a weak D match, TRBD1 (5 bases). CDR1 MRHNA and CDR2 SNTAGT come from the germline V gene. Between the trimmed V and J ends, which lost 3 bases and 4 bases, there was a span of 12 bases. The length of the CDR3 is 14 residues. The DNA for the CDR3 is TGTGCCAGCAGTGAGCAGGGCTTACTCTATGGCTACACCTTC. This codes for CASSEQGLLYGYTF.

This clone showed up just a few times. The CDR3 DNA reads TGTGCCAGGCGGCTAGCGGGAGCCAATGAGCAGTTCTTC. Translating gives CARRLAGANEQFF. This chain connects TRBV28 to TRBJ2-1; 10 nucleotides agree with TRBD2. Trimming cost V 9 bases and J 6 bases; bases outside gene matches: 5. CDR3 size: 13 residues. Germline V gene data show CDR1 as MDHEN and CDR2 as SYDVKM.

The CDR3 DNA is TGCGCCAGCAGGGAAACTAGCAGCTACGAGCAGTACTTC. Translated: CASRETSSYEQYF. The V call is TRBV10-2, the J call TRBJ2-5, with a possible D match to TRBD2 (6 bases). The DNA end favors TRBJ2-7, so the J call may be wrong. This CDR3 is 13 amino acids long. In germline, CDR1 is WSHSY, CDR2 SAAADI.

The rearrangement joins TRBV5-1 to TRBJ1-2, with D possibly matching TRBD1 (6 bases). The V gene lost 0 bases and the J gene lost 3 bases, with 15 bases spanning the gap. Germline-derived CDR1 and CDR2 are SGHRS and YFSETQ. The CDR3 contains 16 residues. CDR3 loop: CASSLAFGTPDYGYTF. The DNA for the CDR3 is TGCGCCAGCAGCTTGGCCTTCGGGACACCAGACTATGGCTACACCTTC. The full variable domain, rest sourced from reference TRBV5-1 and TRBJ1-2, is KAGVTQTPRYLIKTRGQQVTLSCSPISGHRSVSWYQQTPGQGLQFLFEYFSETQRNKGNFPGRFSGRQFSNSRSEMNVSTLELGDSALYLCASSLAFGTPDYGYTFGSGTRLTVV.

This chain connects TRBV2 to TRBJ2-7; 7 bases are a match to TRBD1. CDR3 size: 12 residues. The germline V gene encodes CDR1 SNHLY and CDR2 FYNNEI. Losses at the gene ends were 5 bases for V and 5 bases for J; bases not matched to a gene: 3. Here the CDR3 DNA reads TGTGCCAGCAGTTGGACAGGAAACGAGCAGTACTTC. It specifies CASSWTGNEQYF. Supplemented by reference TRBV2 and TRBJ2-7, the full variable domain reads EPEVTQTPSHQVTQMGQEVILRCVPISNHLYFYWYRQILGQKVEFLVSFYNNEISEKSEIFDDQFSVERPDGSNFTLKIRSTKLEDSAMYFCASSWTGNEQYFGPGTRLTVT.

This chain uses TRBV2 with TRBJ1-1; D call uncertain. Per germline, CDR1 SNHLY and CDR2 FYNNEI. This CDR3 has 15 amino acids. The V gene lost 3 bases and the J gene lost 1 base, with 12 bases spanning the gap. The CDR3 DNA reads as TGTGCCAGCAGTGAGATAGAGGCGAGGAACACTGAAGCTTTCTTT. Residues: CASSEIEARNTEAFF.

This clone turned up a few times. The CDR3 here is CASSDREGTSNLDEQFF. In DNA, the CDR3 is TGTGCCAGCAGCGATCGGGAGGGAACCTCGAACCTCGATGAGCAGTTCTTC. The gene calls are TRBV5-8 and TRBJ2-1; TRBD2 matches at 8 bases. Trimming cost V 4 bases and J 8 bases; bases outside gene matches: 17. The CDR3 has 17 residues. In germline, CDR1 is SGHTS, CDR2 YDEGEE.

Comments on this clone: A read error may account for a junction end that differs from germline. The rearrangement joins TRBV19 to TRBJ1-2; TRBD1 matches 7 bases. The V gene's germline CDR1 is LNHDA and CDR2 SQIVND (reference sequence). The CDR3 is 11 residues long. The DNA for the CDR3 is TGTGCCAGTAGTAGAAGACAGGGCTACCCCTTC. It encodes CASSRRQGYPF.

This clone was seen only a few times. The V and J genes are TRBV29-1 and TRBJ2-3; D is undetermined. This CDR3 comprises 15 residues. Germline values: CDR1 SQVTM, CDR2 ANQGSEA. The V end was cut by 0 bases, the J end by 0 bases, with 10 bases between. This chain's CDR3 is CSVEDSRSSTDTQYF. CDR3 coding DNA: TGCAGCGTTGAAGATTCGAGATCTAGCACAGATACGCAGTATTTT.

The V call is TRBV11-3, the J call TRBJ2-5; perhaps TRBD2 as D (6 bases). V was clipped by 4 bases and J by 7 bases, with 13 bases between them. This CDR3 is 13 amino acids long. Per the germline V gene, CDR1 is SGHNT and CDR2 is YENEEA. CDR3 DNA: TGTGCCAGCAGCTCCGGGACTTGGGGGACCCAGTACTTC. It specifies CASSSGTWGTQYF.

This clone was seen a few times. This chain joins TRBV6-5 and TRBJ1-1; TRBD1 matches 8 bases. CDR1 and CDR2 from the germline V gene are MNHEY and SVGAGI. The CDR3 is made up of 15 amino acids. The J segment lost 1 base and the V segment lost 6 bases, leaving 7 bases of the junction unmatched. The CDR3 DNA is TGTGCCAGCAGGACAGGGGCCGGTAGGAACACTGAAGCTTTCTTT. It translates to CASRTGAGRNTEAFF.

The sample holds a few counts of this clone. This chain joins TRBV19 and TRBJ2-3, with TRBD1 identical over 7 bases. Germline V lookup: CDR1 LNHDA, CDR2 SQIVND (reference sequence). Losses at the gene ends were 9 bases for V and 7 bases for J; bases not matched to a gene: 7. The CDR3 extends over 12 amino acids. The CDR3 DNA reads TGTGCCAGCCGAACAGGGGACAATACGCAGTATTTT. Translated: CASRTGDNTQYF.

The V call is TRBV6-6, the J call TRBJ1-5, with D unclear. CDR1 is MNHNY, CDR2 SVGAGI, per germline (reference sequence). Trimming removed 8 bases at V and 1 base at J, with 9 bases between. This CDR3 is 13 amino acids long. The CDR3 bases are TGTGCCAGCTCGTCAGGAAGCAATCAGCCCCAGCATTTT. It is translated as CASSSGSNQPQHF.

The chain recombines TRBV30 with TRBJ2-7; 13 nucleotides match TRBD2. This CDR3 region has 14 residues. In germline, CDR1 is GTSNPN, CDR2 SVGIG (reference sequence). Germline trimming cut 8 bases from V and 3 bases from J; bases unmatched to any gene: 7. The CDR3 DNA sequence: TGTGCCGGAACACTAGCGGGAGGGCACTACGAGCAGTACTTC. This codes for CAGTLAGGHYEQYF.

This clone turned up a few times. The chain uses TRBV19 and TRBJ1-2, with 9 nucleotides matching TRBD1. The CDR3 sequence is 13 residues long. J was trimmed by 4 bases and V by 7 bases; bases with no gene match: 4. Germline CDR1 reads LNHDA; CDR2 reads SQIVND (reference sequence). For the CDR3, the DNA is TGTGCCAGTAAGCGACAGGGGGGCTATGGCTACACCTTC. This encodes CASKRQGGYGYTF. Together with reference TRBV19 and TRBJ1-2, the CDR3 gives the full variable domain: DGGITQSPKYLFRKEGQNVTLSCEQNLNHDAMYWYRQDPGQGLRLIYYSQIVNDFQKGDIAEGYSVSREKKESFPLTVTSAQKNPTAFYLCASKRQGGYGYTFGSGTRLTVV.

This chain connects TRBV19 to TRBJ2-7, with 8 bases aligning to TRBD2. The junction had 6 bases not matched to a gene; V was cut back by 0 bases and J by 5 bases. From germline, CDR1 is LNHDA and CDR2 SQIVND (reference sequence). CDR3 length: 15 residues. CDR3 DNA sequence: TGTGCCAGTAGTATAGATCCAGCGGGAGTAAACGAGCAGTACTTC. Its protein product is CASSIDPAGVNEQYF.

The V call is TRBV5-4, the J call TRBJ1-2, with 8 bases fitting TRBD1. J lost 4 bases, V lost 4 bases, and 9 bases had no gene match. This CDR3 region has 15 residues. Germline V lookup: CDR1 SGHNT, CDR2 YYREEE (reference sequence). CDR3 coding DNA: TGTGCCAGCAGCACCCTGGACAGGGTTGGCTATGGCTACACCTTC. This gives the protein CASSTLDRVGYGYTF.

This chain links TRBV5-1 with TRBJ2-7, with 7 bases fitting TRBD1. From germline, CDR1 is SGHRS and CDR2 YFSETQ. J gave up 2 bases and V 1 base, and 6 bases lay outside the gene matches. This CDR3 comprises 15 residues. In nucleotides, the CDR3 is TGCGCCAGCAGCTTGCAACCGGGACAGACCTACGAGCAGTACTTC. Encoded protein: CASSLQPGQTYEQYF.

This chain joins TRBV7-9 and TRBJ2-3; a possible D gene is TRBD2 (7 bases). Deletions cut 3 bases from V and 2 bases from J, with 18 bases between. Germline lookup yields CDR1 SEHNR and CDR2 FQNEAQ (reference sequence). The CDR3 covers 17 residues. DNA for the CDR3: TGTGCCAGCAGCTTTGGGGAGGGGGTAATTCACACAGATACGCAGTATTTT. Translation: CASSFGEGVIHTDTQYF. The full variable domain, completed using reference TRBV7-9 and TRBJ2-3, is DTGVSQNPRHKITKRGQNVTFRCDPISEHNRLYWYRQTLGQGPEFLTYFQNEAQLEKSRLLSDRFSAERPKGSFSTLEIQRTEQGDSAMYLCASSFGEGVIHTDTQYFGPGTRLTVL.

A word on this clone: Other DNA variants within this sample encode the same CDR3. This chain links TRBV7-9 with TRBJ2-7; 10 nucleotides line up with TRBD2. The CDR3 is 14 amino acids. Germline CDR1 and CDR2: SEHNR and FQNEAQ (reference sequence). Unmatched junction bases numbered 2, after V lost 6 bases and J lost 0 bases. The CDR3 DNA sequence: TGTGCCAGCAGACCTAGCGGGAGCTCCTACGAGCAGTACTTC. Its protein product is CASRPSGSSYEQYF.

The gene calls are TRBV28 and TRBJ2-1, with TRBD2 as a possible D gene (5 bases). Germline assignment: CDR1 MDHEN and CDR2 SYDVKM. This CDR3 has 15 amino acids. Trimming shortened V by 2 bases and J by 4 bases, and 12 bases separated the two germline ends. In DNA, the CDR3 is TGTGCCAGCAGTTTAATGGGAGCTGGGTACAATGAGCAGTTCTTC. This gives the protein CASSLMGAGYNEQFF.

V gene TRBV7-3 combines with J gene TRBJ2-2; 10 bases match TRBD2. The CDR3 is made up of 19 amino acids. Germline CDR1 reads SGHTA; CDR2 reads FQGTGA. V shed 4 bases, J shed 3 bases, and the junction held 14 bases outside the gene matches. The CDR3 region has the DNA TGTGCCAGCAGCTCGTCCGGGACTAGCGTCGGAGGGGACACCGGGGAGCTGTTTTTT. It yields the protein CASSSSGTSVGGDTGELFF.

The chain couples TRBV2 to TRBJ2-5; D is possibly TRBD1 (5 bases). The CDR3 length is 13 residues. Trimming left V 7 bases short and J 3 bases short, with 12 bases between. Germline V gene lookup returns CDR1 SNHLY and CDR2 FYNNEI. The CDR3 region is CASTTAGKETQYF. The CDR3 nucleotides are TGTGCCAGCACAACGGCAGGGAAAGAGACCCAGTACTTC.